This T cell receptor beta chain derives from a study of blood T cell repertoires in COVID-19 (dated by TCRdb to 2018 to 2021). Broadly, across the study: Samples covering the acute and convalescent phases of COVID-19 were provided by collaborators in the United States, Italy and Spain. The prospective study material was composed of cDNA or gDNA derived from T cells, B-cell-depleted T cells, or PBMCs. Subjects who had been exposed to COVID-19, were actively infected with it, or had recovered from it provided the deeply sampled blood TCRbeta repertoires that made up the dataset. The repertoires were made available in a free public database intended to serve as a resource for research on the immune response to SARS-CoV-2. Samples were obtained from the ongoing ImmuneRACE study (first 160 participants) and from over 1,000 subjects provided by 6 global collaborators. A de-identified subject ID, COVID-19 status, age in years and sex were almost always included in the sample metadata. Where available, HLA class I and class II types were taken from metadata supplied by the sample provider and were not determined by assay-based typing. General study outcomes and caveats: How much clinical and demographic metadata was included differed by source and by participant, and the metadata was provided uncurated.

With respect to this clone: Its antigen specificity is not known. No base quality information exists; no much larger clone differs at one position.

At one collaborating source in Seattle, patients were enrolled during active infection and were followed longitudinally through the course of disease. The collaborating institutions used their own protocols to collect whole blood in K2EDTA tubes. For TCRbeta analysis, collaborators shipped samples in one of three forms: frozen whole blood, isolated PBMCs, or DNA extracted from either of those sample types. The germline V gene encodes CDR1 LGHDT and CDR2 YNNKEL (reference sequence). The CDR3 spans 13 residues, from the cysteine through the phenylalanine. Just the 39-base CDR3 DNA is kept, in frame starting at base 1. Relative to germline, V is 1 base shorter and J is 8 bases shorter, with 11 bases between their ends. TCRbeta CDR3 regions were amplified from genomic DNA by means of the immunoSEQ Assay, a bias-controlled multiplex PCR. Under the source paper's analysis protocol: The number of nucleated cells in each sample was estimated by amplification of reference gene primers within the assay. To quantify the absolute abundance of each unique TCRbeta CDR3 rearrangement, sequence reads were collapsed and filtered. For each sample, productive Simpson clonality was calculated by taking the square root of Simpson's diversity index across productive rearrangements. TCRdb holds this immuneACCESS table with in-frame rearrangements only. Some clones are missing; in checked studies, unresolved V genes explain under half, and the rest has no known cause. D and trimming come from the DNA, and the V and J calls and clone size come from that table. The sample table shows hundreds of thousands of clones, and roughly 86% are seen once. About 2.3% of the sample lies in the top ten.

The sequencing input was peripheral blood. Rearrangement joined TRBV3-1 (or the pseudogene TRBV3-2) to TRBJ1-2, with the D gene not clear enough to name. This clonotype was sampled from a woman aged 55-70 years with COVID-19, enrolled during active disease. The DNA sequence is TGTGCCAGCAGCCAAGTGCAGGCTTTCGGCTACACCTTC. Translated, this gives CASSQVQAFGYTF.